This entry is about one T cell receptor beta chain. The data belong to a study of blood T cell repertoires in COVID-19. Two consecutive negative NP/OP PCR tests, clearance, or resolved symptoms defined Cohort 3 recovery. Sequencing was performed with immunoSEQ multiplex PCR; in TCRdb, only in-frame clones are kept and a portion is missing. Among a few hundred thousand clones listed, roughly 88% were seen once. Sequencing was performed on PBMCs or T cells enriched from blood (not recorded which). The sequence was collected from a woman under 40 who had recovered from COVID-19.

The CDR3 protein is CATSGSGYRGYTF. The CDR3 coding sequence is TGTGCCACCAGTGGATCAGGATATAGGGGCTACACCTTC. V is TRBV24-1 and J is TRBJ1-2, with D uncertain. The CDR3 is 13 residues long. V dropped 5 bases and J dropped 8 bases, with 14 bases sitting between them. Germline CDR1 is KGHDR and CDR2 is SFDVKD.